This T cell receptor (beta chain) appears in the sequencing data of a study of OX40 agonist ivuxolimab in advanced cancers. Turning to the study itself: Every 2 weeks, ivuxolimab was infused into the patients intravenously at between 0.01 and 10 mg/kg.

Produced via immunoSEQ multiplex PCR; TCRdb's table is partial and in-frame only. Among about 100,000 clones listed, over 75% were seen once. The input for sequencing was CD4+ or CD8+ T cells sorted from blood, taken in a trial of the OX40 agonist ivuxolimab. This clonotype was obtained from an adult with an advanced solid tumor such as melanoma, head and neck, liver or kidney cancer.

CDR3 residues: CASSLEGYEQYF. The CDR3 coding sequence is TGCGCCAGCAGCTTGGAAGGTTACGAGCAGTACTTC. The chain carries TRBV5-1 and TRBJ2-7, with D unclear. Trimming cost V 0 bases and J 4 bases, with 5 bases left between them. The germline gives CDR1 SGHRS, CDR2 YFSETQ. The CDR3 has 12 amino acids.